The clone carrying this T cell receptor (beta chain) was seen at least ten times. The CDR3 is made up of 17 amino acids. Trimming pared 7 bases from V and 0 bases from J, leaving 20 bases between. Germline CDR1 reads SNHLY; CDR2 reads FYNNEI. The data were taken from a study of T cells in Graves' hyperthyroidism and ophthalmopathy. Patients with ophthalmopathy all had a Clinical Activity Score of at least 3, a NOSPECS grade of at least 4 and duration under 3 months. RNA transcripts yielded amplified TCR beta CDR3 regions. The primer set for the first-round RT-PCR of the TCR CDR3 was HTBI. In TCRdb, the multiplex PCR reads were re-called with MiXCR into one record per CDR3 protein. The repertoire holds 250,000 to 400,000 distinct CDR3 sequences, with roughly 13% as singletons.

The J gene is TRBJ2-3, the V gene TRBV2; D is ambiguous. The source is a woman between 40 and 50 years old with Graves' ophthalmopathy. Sequencing used blood. The CDR3 spells CASIYTPGVHSTDTQYF. Written as DNA, the CDR3 is TGTGCCAGCATATATACTCCCGGCGTTCATAGCACAGATACGCAGTATTTT.